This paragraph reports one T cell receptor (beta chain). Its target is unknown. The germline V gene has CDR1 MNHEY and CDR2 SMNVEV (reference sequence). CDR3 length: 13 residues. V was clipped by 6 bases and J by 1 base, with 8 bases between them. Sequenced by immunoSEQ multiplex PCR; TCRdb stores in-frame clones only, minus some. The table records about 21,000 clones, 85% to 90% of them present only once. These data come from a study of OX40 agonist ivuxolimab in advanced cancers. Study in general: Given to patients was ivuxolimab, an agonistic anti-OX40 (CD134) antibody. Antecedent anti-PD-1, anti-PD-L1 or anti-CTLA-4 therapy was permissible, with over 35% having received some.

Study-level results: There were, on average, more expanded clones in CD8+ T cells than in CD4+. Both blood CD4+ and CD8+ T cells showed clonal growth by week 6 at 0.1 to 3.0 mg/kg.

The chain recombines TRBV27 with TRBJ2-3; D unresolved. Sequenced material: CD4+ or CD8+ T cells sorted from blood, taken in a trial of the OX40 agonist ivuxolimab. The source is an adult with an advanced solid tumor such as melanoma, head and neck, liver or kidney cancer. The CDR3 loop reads CASRSIGTDTQYF. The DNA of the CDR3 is TGTGCCAGCAGATCAATAGGCACAGATACGCAGTATTTT.